Following are 5 T cell receptor beta chains from one sample sequenced in a study of blood T cell repertoires in COVID-19. Sequencing was performed with immunoSEQ multiplex PCR; in TCRdb, only in-frame clones are kept and a portion is missing. The sample yields around 500,000 clones, 75% to 90% seen once. The sample comprised peripheral blood. The receptors derive from a human donor in a cohort sampled during active COVID-19.

This clone showed up just a few times. The V gene is TRBV6-1, the J gene TRBJ1-4; TRBD1 aligns across 7 bases. The V gene's germline CDR1 is MNHNS and CDR2 SASEGT. V was clipped by 3 bases and J by 0 bases; unmatched bases: 4. CDR3 length equals 16 residues. The CDR3 loop reads CASSEATGPTNEKLFF. Here the CDR3 DNA reads TGTGCCAGCAGTGAGGCGACAGGGCCAACTAATGAAAAACTGTTTTTT.

The genes are TRBV6-2 or TRBV6-3 and TRBJ2-2; tentative D call: TRBD2 (5 bases). Germline lookup yields CDR1 MNHEY and CDR2 SVGEGT. The CDR3 has 17 amino acids. Trimming cost V 4 bases and J 3 bases, with 18 bases left between them. CDR3 in amino acids: CASSFPASSAYTGELFF. The CDR3 DNA reads as TGTGCCAGCAGTTTCCCCGCGAGTAGCGCGTACACCGGGGAGCTGTTTTTT.

The V and J genes are TRBV7-3 and TRBJ2-6; 10 bases match TRBD1. The CDR3 has 19 amino acids. The germline V gene encodes CDR1 SGHTA and CDR2 FQGTGA. V was pared by 4 bases and J by 0 bases, with 9 bases of the junction left unmatched. In nucleotides, the CDR3 is TGTGCCAGCAGCTCACGGACAGGGGGTAGTTACTCTGGGGCCAACGTCCTGACTTTC. This codes for CASSSRTGGSYSGANVLTF.

A single count supports this clone. The chain is built from TRBV6-5 and TRBJ1-1; the match to TRBD1 covers 9 bases. V shed 6 bases and J 3 bases; nucleotides not matched to a gene: 8. The V gene's germline CDR1 is MNHEY and CDR2 SVGAGI. This CDR3 comprises 15 residues. The CDR3 loop is CASSSLTGGDTEAFF. Written as DNA, the CDR3 is TGTGCCAGCAGCTCTCTGACAGGGGGAGACACTGAAGCTTTCTTT.

This clone appeared once. V and J are TRBV5-1 and TRBJ2-5; D may be TRBD1 (6 bases). Germline loops: CDR1 SGHRS, CDR2 YFSETQ. This CDR3 is 15 amino acids long. V lost 4 bases and J lost 5, with 18 bases in between. CDR3 DNA sequence: TGCGCCAGCAGCCTCAGGGGCCAACCGGGGGAGACCCAGTACTTC. Its translation is CASSLRGQPGETQYF.